Listed below are T cell receptor beta chains from one sample, sequenced in a study of cytomegalovirus exposure and HLA in healthy donors. The repertoire was sequenced with immunoSEQ multiplex PCR; TCRdb's copy has only in-frame clones and lacks some. The sample yields 150,000 to 200,000 clones, around four fifths seen once. The sample taken for sequencing was PBMCs. The receptors originated from a female donor in good health and CMV-seronegative. The CDR3 runs from the conserved cysteine through the conserved F or W. The order of the fields is CDR3 DNA, CDR3 protein, V gene, CDR3 length, clone size, D gene, J gene. A D gene is named only where the DNA matches it firmly. Only some rows state a clone size, as once, few, many or a class for expanded clones.

CDR3nt: TGTGCCAGCTCTATACGGACTAGCGTAAACAATGAGCAGTTCTTC
CDR3aa: CASSIRTSVNNEQFF
v_gene: TRBV18
len: 15
abundance: few
d_gene: TRBD2
j_gene: TRBJ2-1

CDR3nt: TGTGCCAGCAGTGACGGGGTCCGCGTGGGGCAGGGGGCGTCCAGCGAGCAGTACTTC
CDR3aa: CASSDGVRVGQGASSEQYF
v_gene: TRBV6-4
len: 19
abundance: .
d_gene: TRBD1
j_gene: TRBJ2-7

CDR3nt: TGTGCCAGCAGCTTAGCGCGGGATAACGAGCAGTACTTC
CDR3aa: CASSLARDNEQYF
v_gene: TRBV7-8
len: 13
abundance: .
d_gene: .
j_gene: TRBJ2-7

CDR3nt: TGTGCCAGCAGAACCGGGACAGGGCTTGAAAAACTGTTTTTT
CDR3aa: CASRTGTGLEKLFF
v_gene: TRBV28
len: 14
abundance: .
d_gene: TRBD1
j_gene: TRBJ1-4

CDR3nt: TGCGCCAGCAGCCTGGGACAAACTGAAGCTTTCTTT
CDR3aa: CASSLGQTEAFF
v_gene: TRBV5-1
len: 12
abundance: .
d_gene: .
j_gene: TRBJ1-1

CDR3nt: TGTGCCAGCAGCGTAGGGCGGAGGGCCAATGAGCAGTTCTTC
CDR3aa: CASSVGRRANEQFF
v_gene: TRBV9
len: 14
abundance: .
d_gene: .
j_gene: TRBJ2-1

CDR3nt: TGTGCCAGCAGCTTGACTAGCGGGGGGGCTAAGGCAGAGACCCAGTACTTC
CDR3aa: CASSLTSGGAKAETQYF
v_gene: TRBV7-2
len: 17
abundance: .
d_gene: TRBD2
j_gene: TRBJ2-5

CDR3nt: TGCGCCAGCAGCCAAGGGGACAGCCCCAATCAGCCCCAGCATTTT
CDR3aa: CASSQGDSPNQPQHF
v_gene: TRBV4-3
len: 15
abundance: few
d_gene: TRBD1
j_gene: TRBJ1-5

CDR3nt: TGTGCCAGCAGTTACGGACAGGTGGGAGAGACCCAGTACTTC
CDR3aa: CASSYGQVGETQYF
v_gene: TRBV27
len: 14
abundance: .
d_gene: TRBD1
j_gene: TRBJ2-5

CDR3nt: TGCGCCAGCAGCGGGGGCAGGGCGGGACTAGCGAACACAGATACGCAGTATTTT
CDR3aa: CASSGGRAGLANTDTQYF
v_gene: TRBV4-1
len: 18
abundance: .
d_gene: TRBD2
j_gene: TRBJ2-3

CDR3nt: TGCGCCAGCAGCTCCTTGGGGAGTACTGAAGCTTTCTTT
CDR3aa: CASSSLGSTEAFF
v_gene: TRBV5-1
len: 13
abundance: .
d_gene: .
j_gene: TRBJ1-1

CDR3nt: TGTGCCAGCAGATTAGACAGGATGGAAGGCTACACCTTC
CDR3aa: CASRLDRMEGYTF
v_gene: TRBV7-9
len: 13
abundance: .
d_gene: .
j_gene: TRBJ1-2

CDR3nt: TGTGCCAGCAACCTATGGGGGCAGGGGCAGCCCCAGCATTTT
CDR3aa: CASNLWGQGQPQHF
v_gene: TRBV5-6
len: 14
abundance: .
d_gene: .
j_gene: TRBJ1-5

CDR3nt: TGTGCCAGCAGTAACCCGGGACAGCCCTATGGCTACACCTTC
CDR3aa: CASSNPGQPYGYTF
v_gene: TRBV5-4
len: 14
abundance: .
d_gene: TRBD1
j_gene: TRBJ1-2

CDR3nt: TGTGCCAGCAGCTCCGTAACTAGTACTTGGGGGGGTGAGCAGTTCTTC
CDR3aa: CASSSVTSTWGGEQFF
v_gene: TRBV7-3
len: 16
abundance: .
d_gene: TRBD2
j_gene: TRBJ2-1

CDR3nt: TGTGCCAGCAGCCGGACTAGCGGAAGCCAAGAGACCCAGTACTTC
CDR3aa: CASSRTSGSQETQYF
v_gene: TRBV7-3
len: 15
abundance: once
d_gene: TRBD2
j_gene: TRBJ2-5

CDR3nt: TGCGCCAGCAGCCCGGTAGCGGGGGACTCCTACGAGCAGTACTTC
CDR3aa: CASSPVAGDSYEQYF
v_gene: TRBV5-1
len: 15
abundance: .
d_gene: TRBD2
j_gene: TRBJ2-7

CDR3nt: TGTGCCTGGAGTACAGGGTTCGGCGATGAGCAGTTCTTC
CDR3aa: CAWSTGFGDEQFF
v_gene: TRBV30
len: 13
abundance: .
d_gene: .
j_gene: TRBJ2-1

CDR3nt: TGTGCCAGCAGTGCCATTTCTAGCGGGAGTGAGACCCAGTACTTC
CDR3aa: CASSAISSGSETQYF
v_gene: TRBV28
len: 15
abundance: .
d_gene: TRBD2
j_gene: TRBJ2-5

CDR3nt: TGTGCCAGCAGCTTGGAGGGACACCCAAAGGTTTACAATGAGCAGTTCTTC
CDR3aa: CASSLEGHPKVYNEQFF
v_gene: TRBV5-6
len: 17
abundance: .
d_gene: .
j_gene: TRBJ2-1

CDR3nt: TGTGCCAGTAGTCGACAGGGATTGGAAAGGTATGGCTACACCTTC
CDR3aa: CASSRQGLERYGYTF
v_gene: TRBV19
len: 15
abundance: .
d_gene: TRBD1
j_gene: TRBJ1-2

CDR3nt: TGTGCCAGCAGCCCGGAGCCGGGGGCTAACTATGGCTACACCTTC
CDR3aa: CASSPEPGANYGYTF
v_gene: TRBV7-8
len: 15
abundance: .
d_gene: .
j_gene: TRBJ1-2

CDR3nt: TGTGCCAGCAGCTTAGACGGTGCCAGTCCCGGGGAAAAACTGTTTTTT
CDR3aa: CASSLDGASPGEKLFF
v_gene: TRBV7-8
len: 16
abundance: .
d_gene: .
j_gene: TRBJ1-4

CDR3nt: TGTGCCAGCAGTAGGAGAACAGAATTTGGACAGGGAGACACCATATATTTT
CDR3aa: CASSRRTEFGQGDTIYF
v_gene: TRBV25-1
len: 17
abundance: .
d_gene: TRBD1
j_gene: TRBJ1-3

CDR3nt: TGCGCCAGCAGCGTGACAGGGTTGTACGATACGCAGTATTTT
CDR3aa: CASSVTGLYDTQYF
v_gene: TRBV5-1
len: 14
abundance: few
d_gene: TRBD1
j_gene: TRBJ2-3

CDR3nt: TGTGCCAGCAGCTTACTCCAGGGTACCGGCAACACCATATATTTT
CDR3aa: CASSLLQGTGNTIYF
v_gene: TRBV11-2
len: 15
abundance: .
d_gene: .
j_gene: TRBJ1-3

CDR3nt: TGCAGCATTATAGGGCTAGCGGGAGGGAGTCACGGTTATGGATTCAATGAGCAGTTCTTC
CDR3aa: CSIIGLAGGSHGYGFNEQFF
v_gene: TRBV29-1
len: 20
abundance: .
d_gene: TRBD2
j_gene: TRBJ2-1

CDR3nt: TGTGCCACCAACGGACCGGGACTCCTAAGGGGTAATCAGCCCCAGCATTTT
CDR3aa: CATNGPGLLRGNQPQHF
v_gene: TRBV19
len: 17
abundance: .
d_gene: .
j_gene: TRBJ1-5

CDR3nt: TGTGCCAGCACCAACCCGGGACAGAGGAATCAGCCCCAGCATTTT
CDR3aa: CASTNPGQRNQPQHF
v_gene: TRBV19
len: 15
abundance: .
d_gene: TRBD1
j_gene: TRBJ1-5

CDR3nt: TGTGCCAGTAGCCCAGACTGGACTAATGAAAAACTGTTTTTT
CDR3aa: CASSPDWTNEKLFF
v_gene: TRBV19
len: 14
abundance: .
d_gene: .
j_gene: TRBJ1-4

CDR3nt: TGCGCCAGCAGCCTCCTGGGGACTAGCGGGAGGGTCGACGAGCAGTACTTC
CDR3aa: CASSLLGTSGRVDEQYF
v_gene: TRBV5-1
len: 17
abundance: once
d_gene: TRBD2
j_gene: TRBJ2-7

CDR3nt: TGTGCCAGCAGTTATTTGACAGGGGCCAATCAGCCCCAGCATTTT
CDR3aa: CASSYLTGANQPQHF
v_gene: TRBV6-6
len: 15
abundance: .
d_gene: TRBD1
j_gene: TRBJ1-5

CDR3nt: TGTGCCAGCAGCCAGGGAGACAGGCAAAACATTCAGTACTTC
CDR3aa: CASSQGDRQNIQYF
v_gene: TRBV6-5
len: 14
abundance: .
d_gene: .
j_gene: TRBJ2-4

CDR3nt: TGTGCCAGACGACACCCCACGCGATTCTACGAGCAGTACTTC
CDR3aa: CARRHPTRFYEQYF
v_gene: TRBV5-8
len: 14
abundance: few
d_gene: .
j_gene: TRBJ2-7

CDR3nt: TGTGCCAGCAGCGTAGGTAGGGGCAGCTCCTACGAGCAGTACTTC
CDR3aa: CASSVGRGSSYEQYF
v_gene: TRBV9
len: 15
abundance: .
d_gene: .
j_gene: TRBJ2-7

CDR3nt: TGTGCCACCAGCATCTGGGCCGAGAACACTGAAGCTTTCTTT
CDR3aa: CATSIWAENTEAFF
v_gene: TRBV15
len: 14
abundance: once
d_gene: .
j_gene: TRBJ1-1